This record concerns one TCR beta chain sequence. Authors' analysis steps: Nucleated cell number was recorded as an estimate derived from reference gene primer amplification. Generated by immunoSEQ multiplex PCR, the TCRdb table keeps only in-frame clones and is missing some. D and trimming come from the DNA, and the V and J calls and clone size come from that table. The data hold about 88,000 clones, with more than 85% observed a single time. The sample comes from a study of blood T cell repertoires in COVID-19. Study background: The United States, Italy and Spain were the sources of the acute and convalescent COVID-19 samples. T cells, B-cell-depleted T cells, or PBMCs provided the cDNA or gDNA that served as material.

The sequenced material came from peripheral blood. This receptor was identified in a man aged 55 to 69 with acute or convalescent COVID-19.

The CDR3 bases are TGTGCCAGCAGCCCCTGGGCCGAGCGGGGCACCGGGGAGCTGTTTTTT. Translated: CASSPWAERGTGELFF. This chain connects TRBV9 to TRBJ2-2; TRBD2 agrees at 7 bases. Germline CDR1 and CDR2: SGDLS and YYNGEE. This CDR3 has 16 residues. V lost 4 bases, J lost 4 bases, and 10 bases stayed unmatched.